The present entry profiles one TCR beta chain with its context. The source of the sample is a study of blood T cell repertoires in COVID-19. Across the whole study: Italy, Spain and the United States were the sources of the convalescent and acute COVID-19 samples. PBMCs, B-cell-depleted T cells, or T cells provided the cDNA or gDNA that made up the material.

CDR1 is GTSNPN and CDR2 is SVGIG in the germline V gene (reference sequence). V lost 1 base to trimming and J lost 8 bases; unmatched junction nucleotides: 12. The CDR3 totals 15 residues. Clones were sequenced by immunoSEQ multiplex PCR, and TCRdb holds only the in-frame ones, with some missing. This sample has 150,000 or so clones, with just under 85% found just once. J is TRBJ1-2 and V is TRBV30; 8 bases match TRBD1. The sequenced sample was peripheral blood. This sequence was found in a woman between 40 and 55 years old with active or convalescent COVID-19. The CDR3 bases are TGTGCCTGGAGTGCACAGGGGGTACGATCGAGAGGCTACACCTTC. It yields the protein CAWSAQGVRSRGYTF.